Shown below are 17 T cell receptor beta chains from a single sample sequenced in a study of blood T cell repertoires in COVID-19. The repertoire was sequenced with immunoSEQ multiplex PCR; TCRdb's copy has only in-frame clones and lacks some. The data hold approximately 250,000 clones, with 86% observed a single time. The sample consisted of peripheral blood. The receptors originated from a man aged 30 to 39 with active or convalescent COVID-19.

This sequence joins TRBV4-3 and TRBJ1-2; D unresolved. V gave up 0 bases and J gave up 2 bases, with 16 bases separating them. Germline CDR1 LGHNA, CDR2 YSLEER. This CDR3 comprises 17 residues. The CDR3 nucleotides read TGCGCCAGCAGCCAAGATCTTCTCGCGGCGGAGAACTATGGCTACACCTTC. Encoded protein: CASSQDLLAAENYGYTF.

The CDR3 loop reads CASSVESTSGGWATQYF. The CDR3 nucleotides are TGTGCCAGCAGCGTCGAATCTACTAGCGGGGGCTGGGCGACCCAGTACTTC. The chain couples TRBV9 to TRBJ2-5, with 11 nucleotides matching TRBD2. Germline V gene sequence: CDR1 SGDLS, CDR2 YYNGEE. This CDR3 contains 17 residues. V lost 2 bases and J lost 7; bases outside the gene matches: 13.

There are a few counts of this clone. V usage is TRBV6-5 and J usage is TRBJ1-5, with 7 bases lining up with TRBD1. The germline gives CDR1 MNHEY, CDR2 SVGAGI. CDR3 size: 14 residues. V lost 6 bases and J lost 4; bases outside the gene matches: 6. The DNA of the CDR3 is TGTGCCAGCAGGGCAAACAGGGGAAATCAGCCCCAGCATTTT. It specifies CASRANRGNQPQHF.

The chain recombines TRBV11-2 with TRBJ2-5; D remains unclear. V was cut by 4 bases and J by 5 bases, with 11 bases left in between. The CDR3 covers 13 residues. CDR1 is SGHAT and CDR2 is FQNNGV in the germline V gene. The CDR3 DNA sequence: TGTGCCAGCAGCTATAGCACCGGTGAGACCCAGTACTTC. Its protein product is CASSYSTGETQYF.

The rearrangement uses TRBV30 and TRBJ2-1; 7 bases line up with TRBD1. Germline trimming cut 1 base from V and 3 bases from J; bases unmatched to any gene: 6. Germline V gives CDR1 GTSNPN, CDR2 SVGIG (reference sequence). The CDR3 covers 15 residues. In nucleotides, the CDR3 is TGTGCCTGGAGTGCAACCGGGACAGTCTACAATGAGCAGTTCTTC. Protein sequence: CAWSATGTVYNEQFF.

This clone was detected once. The chain has TRBV2 and TRBJ2-3, with D perhaps matching TRBD1 (6 bases). The CDR3 has 17 amino acids. Trimming pared 2 bases from V and 0 bases from J, leaving 15 bases between. The germline gives CDR1 SNHLY, CDR2 FYNNEI. CDR3 region: CASSELTGRSSTDTQYF. DNA of the CDR3: TGTGCCAGCAGTGAATTGACAGGTCGCTCTAGCACAGATACGCAGTATTTT.

CDR3 DNA: TGTGCCAGCAGCCAATTTTTAGCGGGGGATGGAAATGAGCAGTTCTTC. Its translation: CASSQFLAGDGNEQFF. The chain combines TRBV16 with TRBJ2-1; TRBD2 matches 9 bases. The V gene end was trimmed by 1 base and the J gene end by 7 bases; junction bases not matched to a gene: 8. The CDR3 length is 16 residues. Germline V gene sequence: CDR1 KGHSY, CDR2 FQNENV.

CDR3 in DNA: TGTGCCAGCGGCGGGGGGTGGGACACCGGGGAGCTGTTTTTT. This encodes CASGGGWDTGELFF. The rearrangement joins TRBV5-4 to TRBJ2-2; 8 bases are a match to TRBD2. Unmatched junction bases numbered 5, after V lost 7 bases and J lost 3 bases. Per the germline V gene, CDR1 is SGHNT and CDR2 is YYREEE (reference sequence). CDR3 length: 14 residues.

This clone was found a few times. The chain employs TRBV5-1 and TRBJ1-2; 9 bases match TRBD1. The junction had 3 bases not matched to a gene; V was cut back by 4 bases and J by 2 bases. The CDR3 is 14 residues long. Germline values: CDR1 SGHRS, CDR2 YFSETQ. The CDR3 DNA follows: TGCGCCAGCAGCGAGGACAGGGGCAACTATGGCTACACCTTC. The encoded protein is CASSEDRGNYGYTF.

This chain links TRBV19 with TRBJ1-1; 7 nucleotides match TRBD1. Germline V gene sequence: CDR1 LNHDA, CDR2 SQIVND (reference sequence). V was pared by 4 bases and J by 3 bases, with 5 bases of the junction left unmatched. The CDR3 covers 14 residues. The CDR3 DNA reads TGTGCCAGTAGTAGAGGGGGCGGGGACACTGAAGCTTTCTTT. Protein sequence: CASSRGGGDTEAFF.

The rearrangement links TRBV12-3 or TRBV12-4 to TRBJ1-4; 8 bases map to TRBD1. V shed 10 bases and J 8 bases; nucleotides not matched to a gene: 9. The CDR3 spans 13 residues. The CDR3 loop reads CAISRQGTEKLFF. For the CDR3, the DNA is TGTGCCATATCGAGACAGGGGACGGAAAAACTGTTTTTT.

This chain uses TRBV5-1 with TRBJ2-3; 8 bases fit TRBD2. Germline loops: CDR1 SGHRS, CDR2 YFSETQ. This CDR3 spans 16 amino acids. With V trimmed by 0 bases and J by 6 bases, 9 bases remained unmatched. The CDR3 region is CASSLERLAGVDTQYF. DNA for the CDR3: TGCGCCAGCAGCTTGGAGCGGCTAGCGGGCGTCGATACGCAGTATTTT. The full variable domain, rest sourced from reference TRBV5-1 and TRBJ2-3, is KAGVTQTPRYLIKTRGQQVTLSCSPISGHRSVSWYQQTPGQGLQFLFEYFSETQRNKGNFPGRFSGRQFSNSRSEMNVSTLELGDSALYLCASSLERLAGVDTQYFGPGTRLTVL.

The chain links TRBV11-2 to TRBJ2-3; TRBD2 matches at 10 bases. The J segment lost 9 bases and the V segment lost 8 bases, leaving 14 bases of the junction unmatched. CDR1 SGHAT and CDR2 FQNNGV come from the germline V gene. This CDR3 has 15 amino acids. CDR3 sequence reads: CASSLASGGVITQYF. The CDR3 DNA reads as TGTGCCAGCTCCCTCGCGAGCGGGGGGGTAATCACGCAGTATTTT.

The chain combines TRBV30 with TRBJ1-1, with D possibly being TRBD1 (6 bases). In germline, CDR1 is GTSNPN, CDR2 SVGIG (reference sequence). V was shortened by 3 bases and J by 9 bases, with 14 bases between the two germline ends. There are 12 residues in the CDR3. CDR3 nucleotides: TGTGCCTGGAGGAAACTGGACAGAAAAGCTTTCTTT. This codes for CAWRKLDRKAFF.

V gene TRBV11-2 combines with J gene TRBJ2-3, with unresolved D. CDR1 and CDR2 from the germline V gene are SGHAT and FQNNGV. Trimming took off 5 bases at V and 8 bases at J, with 11 bases between the two ends. The CDR3 is made up of 12 amino acids. The CDR3 sequence is CASSPPSGTQYF. CDR3 coding DNA: TGTGCCAGCAGCCCCCCCTCGGGTACGCAGTATTTT.

The J gene is TRBJ1-1, the V gene TRBV29-1; D is undetermined. Germline V gives CDR1 SQVTM, CDR2 ANQGSEA. This CDR3 spans 10 amino acids. The V gene lost 7 bases and the J gene lost 7 bases, with 10 bases spanning the gap. The CDR3 DNA reads TGCAGCGCATCGGAGCTTGAAGCTTTCTTT. Protein: CSASELEAFF.

The V gene is TRBV18, the J gene TRBJ2-3; TRBD1 aligns across 7 bases. The CDR3 sequence is 15 residues long. Germline values: CDR1 KGHSH, CDR2 LQKENI. The V segment lost 3 bases and the J segment 2 bases; nucleotides outside the gene matches: 5. The CDR3 reads CASSPLGQATDTQYF. For the CDR3, the DNA is TGTGCCAGCTCACCGCTTGGACAGGCCACAGATACGCAGTATTTT. The variable domain in full, with the rest retrieved from reference TRBV18 and TRBJ2-3, is NAGVMQNPRHLVRRRGQEARLRCSPMKGHSHVYWYRQLPEEGLKFMVYLQKENIIDESGMPKERFSAEFPKEGPSILRIQQVVRGDSAAYFCASSPLGQATDTQYFGPGTRLTVL.